One and the same sample provided the 23 T cell receptor beta chains below, sequenced in a study of draining lymph node invasion in breast cancer (dated by TCRdb to 2018 to 2020). Memory conventional CD4 T cells were isolated by sorting for CD4+ CD45RA- CD25- cells. Library method: bulk RNA-seq. Sequencing instrument: Illumina HiSeq 2500. TCRdb applied fastp at Q25 and MiXCR to the public reads, then kept only in-frame beta chains. Each CDR3 protein appears once, grouped with its most common genes and DNA. Present in this sample are roughly 1,300 distinct CDR3 sequences, 55% to 70% of which were seen just once. The leading ten clones occupy 7% to 8% of the sample. The sequencing input was sorted memory CD4+ effector T cells from the tumor. The label giving this sample's cell subset or site can be read as: CD45RA-negative sorted CD4+ T cells (memory Tconv or effector/memory Treg). The receptors stem from a female donor with luminal breast cancer.

The table lists this clonotype with a few counts. The DNA of the CDR3 is TGCGCCAGCAGTGAGCAGGGGACAGCCTTCTCCTACGAGCAGTACTTC. It specifies CASSEQGTAFSYEQYF. The rearrangement joins TRBV10-2 to TRBJ2-7; 7 positions match TRBD1. The V gene's germline CDR1 is WSHSY and CDR2 SAAADI. J gave up 0 bases and V 2 bases, and 7 bases lay outside the gene matches. The length of the CDR3 is 16 residues.

This sequence joins TRBV10-3 and TRBJ1-2; 7 bases agree with TRBD1. The CDR3 has 13 amino acids. In germline, CDR1 is ENHRY, CDR2 SYGVKD. V dropped 2 bases and J dropped 5; count of bases not matched to a gene: 2. DNA for the CDR3: TGTGCCATCAGTGAGGACAGGGAATATGGCTACACCTTC. Its translation is CAISEDREYGYTF.

By its share, this clonotype is large (0.1 to 1%). The chain has TRBV28 and TRBJ2-1; tentatively, D is TRBD1 or TRBD2 (7 bases each). Germline CDR1 is MDHEN and CDR2 is SYDVKM. CDR3 size: 15 residues. Trimming stripped 3 bases from V and 5 bases from J, with 14 bases between. This CDR3 reads CASSLARGGHNEQFF. CDR3 nucleotides: TGTGCCAGCAGTTTGGCCAGGGGGGGTCACAATGAGCAGTTCTTC.

V usage is TRBV12-3 or TRBV12-4 and J usage is TRBJ2-7, with 7 nucleotides matching TRBD1. The ends lost 4 bases at V and 3 bases at J; junction bases unmatched: 0. This CDR3 region has 12 residues. Here the CDR3 reads CASSWDSYEQYF. CDR3 DNA sequence: TGTGCCAGCAGTTGGGACAGCTACGAGCAGTACTTC.

This clonotype was seen just once. This chain connects TRBV3-1 to TRBJ2-6; TRBD1 might be the D (5 bases). The germline gives CDR1 LGHDT, CDR2 YNNKEL (reference sequence). V was cut by 4 bases and J by 2 bases, with 15 bases left in between. The CDR3 sequence is 17 residues long. The CDR3 region is CASSPEQGLPGANVLTF. The CDR3 nucleotides are TGTGCCAGCAGCCCAGAGCAGGGCTTACCTGGGGCCAACGTCCTGACTTTC. Full variable domain (missing parts from reference TRBV3-1 and TRBJ2-6): DTAVSQTPKYLVTQMGNDKSIKCEQNLGHDTMYWYKQDSKKFLKIMFSYNNKELIINETVPNRFSPKSPDKAHLNLHINSLELGDSAVYFCASSPEQGLPGANVLTFGAGSRLTVL.

CDR3 sequence: CASSLGLAVTEQYF. The DNA for the CDR3 is TGTGCCAGCAGCTTAGGGCTAGCGGTTACCGAGCAGTACTTC. The V and J genes are TRBV7-2 and TRBJ2-7; 7 positions match TRBD2. This CDR3 is 14 amino acids long. Germline assignment: CDR1 SGHTA and CDR2 FQGNSA. V shed 1 base, J shed 6 bases, and the junction held 6 bases outside the gene matches.

This sequence joins TRBV28 and TRBJ2-3; TRBD2 might be the D (7 bases). This CDR3 is 15 amino acids long. The V gene's germline CDR1 is MDHEN and CDR2 SYDVKM. Between the trimmed V and J ends, which lost 6 bases and 2 bases, there was a span of 15 bases. The CDR3 region is CASRTGGRSTDTQYF. CDR3 DNA: TGTGCCAGCAGAACGGGGGGCAGGTCCACAGATACGCAGTATTTT.

This chain links TRBV19 with TRBJ1-5; D is unclear. Germline values: CDR1 LNHDA, CDR2 SQIVND (reference sequence). The CDR3 runs to 15 residues. The V end was cut by 3 bases, the J end by 1 base, with 10 bases between. The CDR3 reads CASSIGPGSNQPQHF. The CDR3 DNA is TGTGCCAGTAGTATTGGCCCCGGCAGCAATCAGCCCCAGCATTTT.

The chain carries TRBV20-1 and TRBJ1-2, with TRBD1 matching over 8 bases. The CDR3 has 13 amino acids. The ends lost 1 base at V and 2 bases at J; junction bases unmatched: 0. Germline-derived CDR1 and CDR2 are DFQATT and SNEGSKA (reference sequence). The DNA for the CDR3 is TGCAGTGCTAGAGCAGGGGGCAACTATGGCTACACCTTC. Translation: CSARAGGNYGYTF.

The chain is built from TRBV20-1 and TRBJ2-4; the D gene could be TRBD1 or TRBD2 (5 bases each). The ends were cut back, 4 bases at V and 9 bases at J, with 16 bases in the middle. The germline CDR1 and CDR2 sequences are DFQATT and SNEGSKA (reference sequence). This CDR3 contains 13 residues. CDR3 nucleotide sequence: TGCAGTGCTAACCTCGAGGGGTGGGGCATTCAGTACTTC. This translates into CSANLEGWGIQYF.

This clonotype was seen a single time. The rearrangement uses TRBV11-2 and TRBJ1-1, with D possibly matching TRBD1 (5 bases). Trimming took 1 base from V and 6 from J, leaving 18 bases between them. The CDR3 is made up of 16 amino acids. Germline CDR1 and CDR2: SGHAT and FQNNGV. The CDR3 spells CASSLGAGFTDAEAFF. The CDR3 nucleotides are TGTGCCAGCAGCTTAGGTGCAGGGTTTACGGACGCTGAAGCTTTCTTT. Looking up the rest from reference TRBV11-2 and TRBJ1-1 gives the full variable domain: EAGVAQSPRYKIIEKRQSVAFWCNPISGHATLYWYQQILGQGPKLLIQFQNNGVVDDSQLPKDRFSAERLKGVDSTLKIQPAKLEDSAVYLCASSLGAGFTDAEAFFGQGTRLTVV.

This clonotype has just a few counts. The chain is built from TRBV11-2 and TRBJ2-7, with D perhaps TRBD1 or TRBD2 (5 bases each). The CDR3 is made up of 13 amino acids. The germline gives CDR1 SGHAT, CDR2 FQNNGV. Trimming cost V 1 base and J 3 bases, with 7 bases left between them. The CDR3 DNA is TGTGCCAGCAGCTTAGGAGGGGTCTACGAGCAGTACTTC. This gives the protein CASSLGGVYEQYF.

The chain links TRBV24-1 to TRBJ1-2; D is ambiguous. V was pared by 5 bases and J by 4 bases, with 10 bases between. CDR3 size: 13 residues. Per the germline V gene, CDR1 is KGHDR and CDR2 is SFDVKD. The CDR3, as DNA: TGTGCCACCAGTGCTGGACTGGGCTATGGCTACACCTTC. This encodes CATSAGLGYGYTF.

The chain employs TRBV30 and TRBJ1-3; no definite D call. The CDR3 has 10 amino acids. V was clipped by 1 base and J by 16 bases, with 11 bases between them. Germline V CDR1 and CDR2: GTSNPN, SVGIG (reference sequence). Written as DNA, the CDR3 is TGTGCCTGGAGTGACGCCCGCGTGTATTTT. Translating it yields CAWSDARVYF. The full variable domain, in which reference TRBV30 and TRBJ1-3 provide the parts outside the CDR3, is SQTIHQWPATLVQPVGSPLSLECTVEGTSNPNLYWYRQAAGRGLQLLFYSVGIGQISSEVPQNLSASRPQDRQFILSSKKLLLSDSGFYLCAWSDARVYFGEGSWLTVV.

This clonotype was observed a handful of times. The gene calls are TRBV20-1 and TRBJ1-1; maybe TRBD1 (6 bases). The V end was cut by 3 bases, the J end by 5 bases, with 10 bases between. Germline V gene data show CDR1 as DFQATT and CDR2 as SNEGSKA (reference sequence). The CDR3 runs 12 residues. The chain's CDR3 is CSASRGWTEAFF. CDR3 coding DNA: TGCAGTGCTAGCAGGGGCTGGACTGAAGCTTTCTTT.

The chain couples TRBV10-3 to TRBJ1-2; D is ambiguous. V lost 4 bases and J lost 0, with 18 bases in between. CDR1 and CDR2 (germline): ENHRY, SYGVKD. The CDR3 consists of 17 residues. CDR3 sequence reads: CAISGLRINPANYGYTF. CDR3 nucleotide sequence: TGTGCCATCAGTGGCCTGAGAATTAACCCAGCTAACTATGGCTACACCTTC.

The rearrangement joins TRBV7-2 to TRBJ2-1, with 12 bases aligning to TRBD2. With V trimmed by 5 bases and J by 7 bases, 9 bases remained unmatched. The CDR3 covers 16 residues. Germline loops: CDR1 SGHTA, CDR2 FQGNSA. Here the CDR3 reads CASSPASGGAINEQFF. The CDR3 nucleotides are TGTGCCAGCAGCCCCGCTAGCGGGGGGGCCATTAATGAGCAGTTCTTC.

The chain's CDR3 is CASSVLQGSETQYF. DNA for the CDR3: TGTGCCAGCAGCGTATTACAGGGCAGCGAGACCCAGTACTTC. This rearrangement joins TRBV9 to TRBJ2-5, with a tentative D call TRBD1 (6 bases). The V gene lost 1 base and the J gene lost 5 bases, with 12 bases spanning the gap. CDR1 and CDR2 (germline): SGDLS, YYNGEE. This CDR3 region has 14 residues.

DNA for the CDR3: TGTGCCGGCGGCAGAGACAGGTCAGGGGATCAGCCCCAGCATTTT. It specifies CAGGRDRSGDQPQHF. The chain couples TRBV7-9 to TRBJ1-5; possible D gene TRBD1, 6 bases. Germline V CDR1 and CDR2: SEHNR, FQNEAQ (reference sequence). The CDR3 has 15 amino acids. The germline V and J ends were trimmed by 11 bases and 5 bases, with 22 bases remaining between them.

The chain has TRBV5-6 and TRBJ1-4, with D possibly TRBD1 on 6 matching bases. The CDR3 spans 18 residues. Germline V lookup: CDR1 SGHDT, CDR2 YYEEEE. V lost 3 bases, J lost 0 bases, and 18 bases lay in between. The CDR3 protein is CASSSGQTQHATNEKLFF. As DNA, the CDR3 is TGTGCCAGCAGCTCCGGACAGACCCAACATGCAACTAATGAAAAACTGTTTTTT.

This clonotype showed up just a few times. The chain carries TRBV12-3 or TRBV12-4 and TRBJ1-2, with 7 bases fitting TRBD1. V was clipped by 7 bases and J by 7 bases; unmatched bases: 15. CDR3 length: 15 amino acids. The CDR3 sequence: CASTDDRVGVVGYTF. In DNA form, the CDR3 reads TGTGCCAGCACCGATGACAGGGTCGGTGTAGTTGGCTACACCTTC.

As concerns this clonotype: The junction does not match germline at one end; this may be a read error. CDR3 sequence: CTSSPSWSGVLSTGELFF. For the CDR3, the DNA is TGTACCAGCAGCCCTTCCTGGAGCGGGGTACTTTCCACCGGGGAGCTGTTTTTT. The V gene is TRBV11-2, the J gene TRBJ2-2; 7 nucleotides align to TRBD2. Per germline, CDR1 SGHAT and CDR2 FQNNGV. The CDR3 contains 18 residues.

The rearrangement joins TRBV14 to TRBJ1-2; TRBD1 is a possible D gene (5 bases). The germline gives CDR1 SGHDN, CDR2 FVKESK. CDR3 length: 14 amino acids. V lost 8 bases and J 0 bases, leaving 13 bases between the germline ends. CDR3 DNA: TGTGCCAGCTCCCAAGACAGAGCTAACTATGGCTACACCTTC. It codes for CASSQDRANYGYTF.